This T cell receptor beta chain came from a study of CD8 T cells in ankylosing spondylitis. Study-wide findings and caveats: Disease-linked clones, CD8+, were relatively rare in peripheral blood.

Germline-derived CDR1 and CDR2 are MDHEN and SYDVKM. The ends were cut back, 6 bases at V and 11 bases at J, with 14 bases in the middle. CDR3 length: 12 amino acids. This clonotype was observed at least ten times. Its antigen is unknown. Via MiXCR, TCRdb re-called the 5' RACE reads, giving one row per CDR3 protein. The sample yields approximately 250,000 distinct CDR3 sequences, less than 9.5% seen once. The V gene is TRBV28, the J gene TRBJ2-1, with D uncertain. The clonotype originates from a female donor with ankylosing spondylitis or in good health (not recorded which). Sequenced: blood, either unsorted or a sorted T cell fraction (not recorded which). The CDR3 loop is CASSSRRPKQFF. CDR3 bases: TGTGCCAGCAGCAGTCGACGACCGAAGCAGTTCTTC.